A selection of T cell receptor beta chains follows, all from one sample in a study of OX40 agonist ivuxolimab in advanced cancers. Clones were read by immunoSEQ multiplex PCR, and TCRdb kept only the in-frame ones, dropping some. Of roughly 67,000 clones listed, 70% to 90% are singletons. The sequences come from CD4+ or CD8+ T cells sorted from blood, collected in a trial of the OX40 agonist ivuxolimab. These TCRs come from an adult with an advanced solid tumor such as melanoma, head and neck, liver or kidney cancer. CDR3s include the opening cysteine and the closing phenylalanine or tryptophan. The D gene is left open where the match is weak. For some rows the clone size is stated as once, few or many, or as a class when expanded; others skip it.

>.|TRBV5-1|TRBJ2-1|.
TGCGCCAGCAGCGCCACAGGAGAACATTACAATGAGCAGTTCTTC
CASSATGEHYNEQFF
>.|TRBV5-6|TRBJ2-7|.
TGTGCCAGCAGCTTAGTAGGTACTGCAGGCTACGAGCAGTACTTC
CASSLVGTAGYEQYF
>TRBD1|TRBV7-3|TRBJ1-3|.
TGTGCCAGCAGCTTAAGGGGAGGACAGGCTCACTCTGGAAACACCATATATTTT
CASSLRGGQAHSGNTIYF
>.|TRBV29-1|TRBJ2-7|.
TGCAGCGTTGAAAGGACCGATACTCTCGAGCAGTACTTC
CSVERTDTLEQYF
>.|TRBV10-1|TRBJ2-7|.
TGCGCCAGCAGCCCTTCGGGGAGTTCCGAGCAGTACTTC
CASSPSGSSEQYF
>TRBD2|TRBV11-3|TRBJ2-7|.
TGTGCCAGCAGCTTGCTTTACAGCGGGAGGGCCGACTACGAGCAGTACTTC
CASSLLYSGRADYEQYF
>.|TRBV27|TRBJ1-6|.
TGTGCCAGCAGGCCAGGGTCCACGTATAATTCACCCCTCCACTTT
CASRPGSTYNSPLHF
>TRBD2|TRBV28|TRBJ2-1|few
TGTGCCAGCAGGCGGGAGGGCCTTTACGATGAGCAGTTCTTC
CASRREGLYDEQFF
>.|TRBV5-4|TRBJ2-2|once
TGTGCCAGCAGCTTGTGGACTCAGGGAAGGACCGGGGAGCTGTTTTTT
CASSLWTQGRTGELFF
>TRBD2|TRBV6-1|TRBJ2-7|.
TGTGCCAGCAGTGAAGCGAAAGCGGGGCCCTACGAGCAGTACTTC
CASSEAKAGPYEQYF
>.|TRBV7-6|TRBJ2-7|.
TGTGCCAGCAGCTTAGCGCCAGCCCTCGAGCAGTACTTC
CASSLAPALEQYF
>.|TRBV2|TRBJ1-1|.
TGTGCCAGCACCGCGGTCAACCGGGATGAAGCTTTCTTT
CASTAVNRDEAFF
>.|TRBV5-1|TRBJ2-5|.
TGCGCCAGCAGGCCGGCGGACTTCCAAGAGACCCAGTACTTC
CASRPADFQETQYF
>TRBD1|TRBV6-5|TRBJ1-6|once
TGTGCCAGCCGGACCTCGGACAGGGTTAATTCACCCCTCCACTTT
CASRTSDRVNSPLHF
>.|TRBV4-3|TRBJ1-5|.
TGCGCCAGCAGCCAAGCTACGGATCAGCCCCAGCATTTT
CASSQATDQPQHF
>.|TRBV5-6|TRBJ2-7|.
TGTGCCAGCAGCCGCCGACAAGGCCACGAGCAGTACTTC
CASSRRQGHEQYF
>.|TRBV6-6|TRBJ2-3|.
TGTGCCAGCAGTTACTCGGGGGATACGCAGTATTTT
CASSYSGDTQYF
>TRBD1|TRBV28|TRBJ2-7|.
TGTGCCAGCACCGTGACAGGGACCGAGCAGTACTTC
CASTVTGTEQYF
>TRBD1|TRBV18|TRBJ2-7|.
TGTGCCAGCTCACCAGGGACAGGGGGTTCCTCCTCCTACGAGCAGTACTTC
CASSPGTGGSSSYEQYF
>TRBD1|TRBV6-5|TRBJ1-4|.
TGTGCCAGCAGTTACCTCGGGACAGGGGGTGGAAAACTGTTTTTT
CASSYLGTGGGKLFF
>TRBD1|TRBV28|TRBJ2-2|few
TGTGCCAGCCCTAACGGGCAGGGGGATGGCGGGGAGCTGTTTTTT
CASPNGQGDGGELFF
>.|TRBV6-6|TRBJ1-1|once
TGTGCCAGCAGTTACGGGGAGGTTCACGCTGAAGCTTTCTTT
CASSYGEVHAEAFF
>.|TRBV11-2|TRBJ2-7|once
TGTGCCAGCAGCCCTGGGACAATGGGCGGCTACGAGCAGTACTTC
CASSPGTMGGYEQYF
>TRBD2|TRBV6-1|TRBJ2-3|.
TGTGCCAGCAGTGAAAGGGGACTAGCGGGAGGGGCAGGTATAAGAGATACGCAGTATTTT
CASSERGLAGGAGIRDTQYF
>TRBD1|TRBV5-4|TRBJ2-7|.
TGTGCCAGCAGCTTGGGACAGGGGGCCTCCTACGAGCAGTACTTC
CASSLGQGASYEQYF
>.|TRBV10-3|TRBJ2-5|.
TGTGCCATCAGAGGAACGGGGGAGACCCAGTACTTC
CAIRGTGETQYF
>TRBD2|TRBV28|TRBJ2-7|.
TGTGCCAGCAGATCACTAGCGGGAGGGCCTCAAAGCTACGAGCAGTACTTC
CASRSLAGGPQSYEQYF
>.|TRBV7-2|TRBJ1-4|.
TGTGCCAGCAGCTTAGCGGTGGGACTAAATGAAAAACTGTTTTTT
CASSLAVGLNEKLFF
>TRBD1|TRBV7-9|TRBJ1-1|.
TGTGCCAGCAGCTTAAGGGGACAGGGGTTTGTAGCTTTCTTT
CASSLRGQGFVAFF
>.|TRBV27|TRBJ1-1|.
TGTGCCAGCAGTCTCCTCTCGACTGTTGAGAACACTGAAGCTTTCTTT
CASSLLSTVENTEAFF
>TRBD2|TRBV23-1|TRBJ2-3|.
TGCGCCAGCAGTCAATCGAGGGGGACTAGCGGGAAGTTCACGCAGTATTTT
CASSQSRGTSGKFTQYF
>.|TRBV7-2|TRBJ2-6|.
TGTGCCACCACCCCGACGGCCTCTGGGGCCAACGTCCTGACTTTC
CATTPTASGANVLTF
>TRBD1|TRBV28|TRBJ2-5|.
TGTGCCACCAGGGGGTCAGAGACCCAGTACTTC
CATRGSETQYF
>.|TRBV5-4|TRBJ2-3|.
TGTGCCAGCAGCCACGGCGGACGGGCAGATACGCAGTATTTT
CASSHGGRADTQYF
>TRBD1|TRBV28|TRBJ1-5|.
TGTGCCAGCAGTTTAGTCGACAGGGATCAGCCCCAGCATTTT
CASSLVDRDQPQHF
>.|TRBV2|TRBJ1-5|once
TGTGCCAGCACTGTCTTCCTTAGCAATCAGCCCCAGCATTTT
CASTVFLSNQPQHF
>TRBD1|TRBV10-3|TRBJ1-2|.
TGTGCCATCAGTGCTACAGGGGGCGATGGCTACACCTTC
CAISATGGDGYTF
>.|TRBV5-8|TRBJ2-3|.
TGTGCCAGCAGCTTGAGCGGCACAGTCCCAGATACGCAGTATTTT
CASSLSGTVPDTQYF
>TRBD1|TRBV19|TRBJ2-4|.
TGTGCCAGTAGTATGGGACAGATACTAGCCAAAAACATTCAGTACTTC
CASSMGQILAKNIQYF
>TRBD2|TRBV11-3|TRBJ2-5|.
TGTGCCAGCAGCCGGGGACTAGCGGGAGGAATAGAGACCCAGTACTTC
CASSRGLAGGIETQYF
>TRBD1|TRBV25-1|TRBJ2-3|.
TGTGCCAGCAGCCGCAACGAGGGACAGGGGGCTACAGATACGCAGTATTTT
CASSRNEGQGATDTQYF
>.|TRBV19|TRBJ2-3|.
TGTGCCAGTATGGATTATAGCACAGATACGCAGTATTTT
CASMDYSTDTQYF
>TRBD2|TRBV7-2|TRBJ2-7|.
TGTGCCAGCAGCTTTTCGTCGGGACTAGGGACTGGAAGCTCCTACGAGCAGTACTTC
CASSFSSGLGTGSSYEQYF
>TRBD1|TRBV7-3|TRBJ1-2|few
TGTGCCAGCAGCCCTGTAGGGACAGGGGGAGGCTACACCTTC
CASSPVGTGGGYTF
>.|TRBV7-9|TRBJ2-7|few
TGTGCCAGCAGCTCCGCCTACGAGCAGTACTTC
CASSSAYEQYF
>.|TRBV25-1|TRBJ2-1|once
TGTGCCAGCAGTGAGGTGGGAGAACGGGATGAGCAGTTCTTC
CASSEVGERDEQFF
>.|TRBV5-1|TRBJ2-3|.
TGCGCCAGCAGCAAGGCCCTGGATACTAGCACAGATACGCAGTATTTT
CASSKALDTSTDTQYF
>TRBD1|TRBV6-5|TRBJ1-4|.
TGTGCCAGCAGGACAGGGGTAACTAATGAAAAACTGTTTTTT
CASRTGVTNEKLFF
>.|TRBV29-1|TRBJ1-2|.
TGCAGCGTTTCCCCACAGGGCCCCTATGGCTACACCTTC
CSVSPQGPYGYTF
>.|TRBV2|TRBJ1-2|.
TGTGCCAGCAGGATAAGACAACACAACTATGGCTACACCTTC
CASRIRQHNYGYTF
>TRBD1|TRBV25-1|TRBJ1-2|.
TGTGCCAGCAGTAAAAGTGGGACAGGGCTAAGAAATGGCTACACCTTC
CASSKSGTGLRNGYTF
>.|TRBV5-1|TRBJ2-7|.
TGCGCCAGCAGCTTACGCTTTTCGGCCGGGGTTTCGGCCTACGAGCAGTACTTC
CASSLRFSAGVSAYEQYF
>TRBD2|TRBV5-4|TRBJ2-1|.
TGTGCCAGCAAAAGGACTAGCGGGAGGGCCGATAATGAGCAGTTCTTC
CASKRTSGRADNEQFF
>.|TRBV19|TRBJ1-5|.
TGTGCCAGTAGTATAGTCCACGGGAGCAATCAGCCCCAGCATTTT
CASSIVHGSNQPQHF
>.|TRBV6-1|TRBJ1-1|.
TGTGCCAGCAGTGAAGGAGACAGAGCGAACACTGAAGCTTTCTTT
CASSEGDRANTEAFF
>.|TRBV7-9|TRBJ1-2|.
TGTGCCAGCAGCCGAACAGGGAATAATAACTATGGCTACACCTTC
CASSRTGNNNYGYTF
>.|TRBV15|TRBJ2-7|.
TGTGCCACCAGCAGAGATCTTTTGGGCTACGAGCAGTACTTC
CATSRDLLGYEQYF
>.|TRBV7-3|TRBJ2-1|.
TGTGCCAGCAGCTTAATGGCTAGCGACAATGAGCAGTTCTTC
CASSLMASDNEQFF
>.|TRBV7-9|TRBJ1-2|.
TGTGCCAGCAGATCAATGGACACTAGCTACACCTTC
CASRSMDTSYTF
>.|TRBV19|TRBJ2-5|.
TGTGCCAGTAGTTTCGGGCTAGCAGAGACCCAGTACTTC
CASSFGLAETQYF